The 6 T cell receptor beta chains given below trace back to one sample, sequenced in a study of graft-versus-host responses after intestinal transplantation. TCRdb's copy holds only in-frame clones and misses some; the assay was immunoSEQ multiplex PCR. The data show about 10,000 clones, just over 30% seen once. This sample comprised alloreactive CD4+ T cells from a mixed lymphocyte reaction culture, obtained before transplantation. Subset described: CFSE-low proliferating T cells sorted from roughly 6-day pre-transplant mixed lymphocyte reaction (GvH or HvG direction). These receptors were collected from a human patient who was an organ donor for intestinal transplantation.

The chain couples TRBV2 to TRBJ2-3; tentatively, D is TRBD1 (5 bases). The CDR3 contains 12 residues. The V gene's germline CDR1 is SNHLY and CDR2 FYNNEI. The V end was cut by 6 bases, the J end by 2 bases, with 6 bases between. The chain's CDR3 is CASRDNTDTQYF. CDR3 nucleotides: TGTGCCAGCAGGGACAACACAGATACGCAGTATTTT.

This chain uses TRBV20-1 with TRBJ2-7, with 7 bases aligning to TRBD1. Germline-derived CDR1 and CDR2 are DFQATT and SNEGSKA (reference sequence). The junction had 0 bases not matched to a gene; V was cut back by 5 bases and J by 2 bases. CDR3 length: 11 residues. CDR3 protein: CSADRAYEQYF. The DNA for the CDR3 is TGCAGTGCTGACAGGGCCTACGAGCAGTACTTC.

This clone has just a few counts. V usage is TRBV10-1 and J usage is TRBJ2-1; D is possibly TRBD1 (6 bases). CDR1 is WNHNN, CDR2 SYGVQD, per germline (reference sequence). The CDR3 contains 15 residues. V lost 0 bases to trimming and J lost 3 bases, with 9 bases between them. The CDR3 spells CASSESMGHYNEQFF. Here the CDR3 DNA reads TGCGCCAGCAGTGAGTCGATGGGACACTACAATGAGCAGTTCTTC.

By share, this clone ranks as medium-sized. The chain couples TRBV10-3 to TRBJ1-2; unclear D gene. Germline CDR1 ENHRY, CDR2 SYGVKD. The CDR3 consists of 11 residues. V shed 3 bases and J shed 4 bases, with 3 bases lying between them. The CDR3 sequence: CAISDFYGYTF. DNA for the CDR3: TGTGCCATCAGTGACTTCTATGGCTACACCTTC.

By sample fraction, this clone is large. The chain combines TRBV7-9 with TRBJ1-2; possibly TRBD1 for D (6 bases). Germline lookup yields CDR1 SEHNR and CDR2 FQNEAQ (reference sequence). The V end lost 5 bases, the J end lost 4 bases, and 11 bases lay between the germline ends. This CDR3 region has 13 residues. The CDR3 DNA sequence: TGTGCCAGCAGCACTGGACAGAGCTATGGCTACACCTTC. This sequence encodes CASSTGQSYGYTF.

The CDR3 spells CASSPDTGQTYEQYF. CDR3 DNA sequence: TGCGCCAGCAGTCCCGACACGGGACAAACCTACGAGCAGTACTTC. The rearrangement uses TRBV5-1 and TRBJ2-7; a weak D match, TRBD1 (6 bases). Trimming left V 5 bases short and J 2 bases short, with 17 bases between. The CDR3 has 15 amino acids. CDR1 is SGHRS, CDR2 YFSETQ, per germline.